This TCR beta chain was identified in a study of blood T cell repertoires in COVID-19. Study information: Both acute and convalescent COVID-19 samples were obtained from the United States, Italy and Spain.

V lost 2 bases, J lost 4 bases, and 12 bases lay in between. Germline lookup yields CDR1 GTSNPN and CDR2 SVGIG (reference sequence). This CDR3 contains 14 residues. Participant ages covered roughly 18 to 89 years across some 25 US areas. Repertoires were generated with immunoSEQ multiplex PCR, while TCRdb's copy carries only in-frame clones and drops some. The sample includes some 200,000 clones, roughly four fifths of them seen just once. This receptor was identified in a man aged 35 to 55 who had recovered from COVID-19. V usage is TRBV30 and J usage is TRBJ1-5; a weak D match, TRBD1 (6 bases). Sequencing was performed on PBMCs or T cells enriched from blood (not recorded which). The CDR3 here is CAWSKGGQNQPQHF. CDR3 DNA: TGTGCCTGGAGTAAGGGGGGGCAGAATCAGCCCCAGCATTTT.